This T cell receptor beta chain was identified during a study of T-cell reconstitution after alpha-beta-depleted transplantation in children. With respect to this clonotype: Its specificity is unknown.

Deletions cut 1 base from V and 5 bases from J, with 11 bases between. CDR3 length equals 14 residues. Germline V gene sequence: CDR1 LGHNA, CDR2 YNFKEQ. Molecular barcoding with unique molecular identifiers was used for the TCRbeta library. Using its own MiXCR run on the PCR reads, TCRdb lists one record per CDR3 protein. Of about 440,000 distinct CDR3 sequences in the sample, approximately 41% were seen once. Points from the study as a whole: Newly produced T cells mostly accounted for T-cell counts and diversity one year post-transplant.

The chain recombines TRBV4-2 with TRBJ1-1; possible D gene TRBD1, 5 bases. The sample consisted of PBMCs, taken before TCRalphabeta/CD19-depleted stem cell transplant. This clonotype originated in a girl aged 2-10 years with aplastic anemia, due to receive a stem cell transplant. For the CDR3, the DNA is TGTGCCAGCAGCCAAGGAGGGGTGCAAACTGAAGCTTTCTTT. It encodes CASSQGGVQTEAFF.